This T cell receptor beta chain was observed in a study of blood T cell repertoires in COVID-19. Germline V lookup: CDR1 LGHDT, CDR2 YNNKEL (reference sequence). The V end was cut by 4 bases, the J end by 6 bases, with 12 bases between. This CDR3 is built from 13 residues. Sequencing used immunoSEQ multiplex PCR; TCRdb keeps in-frame clones, though not all of them. This repertoire shows roughly 260,000 clones, approximately 83% found once; its top ten account for approximately 3.8%. A case of COVID-19 had been met by exposed participants within 2 weeks before study entry. The sequencing input was PBMCs or T cells enriched from blood (not recorded which). The V gene is TRBV3-1 (or the pseudogene TRBV3-2), the J gene TRBJ1-2; D unclear. This TCR was sampled from a woman in her 40s who had been exposed to COVID-19. The CDR3 is CASSRREVDGYTF. CDR3 coding DNA: TGTGCCAGCAGCCGCAGAGAGGTGGATGGCTACACCTTC.